Following are 19 T cell receptor beta chains from one sample sequenced in a study of beta chain features in type 1 diabetes. These receptors' antigens are unknown. What was sequenced were expressed TCRB transcripts, since all of the isolated RNA had been reverse transcribed. The protocol was immunoSEQ multiplex PCR, while the TCRdb copy is restricted to in-frame clones and leaves out a portion. The data contain 150,000 to 200,000 clones, around 8% of them singletons. Study-level findings and limits: Moderately but significantly shorter TCRB CDR3s were found in Type 1 diabetes patients in all four CD4+ subsets.

What was sequenced was central memory CD4+ T cells from blood. These TCRs come from a woman younger than 35 with type 1 diabetes.

This clone was counted only a few times. The J gene is TRBJ2-7, the V gene TRBV27; TRBD2 matches at 12 bases. CDR3 length: 15 residues. CDR1 and CDR2 (germline): MNHEY, SMNVEV (reference sequence). The junction had 4 bases not matched to a gene; V was cut back by 7 bases and J by 0 bases. The CDR3: CASITTSGSSYEQYF. The CDR3 region has the DNA TGTGCCAGCATTACGACTAGCGGGAGCTCCTACGAGCAGTACTTC.

The table lists this clone with a few counts. V usage is TRBV11-2 and J usage is TRBJ1-1; perhaps TRBD1 as D (6 bases). The CDR3 has 12 residues. Germline V gene lookup returns CDR1 SGHAT and CDR2 FQNNGV. Trimming left V 8 bases short and J 6 bases short, with 13 bases between. CDR3 nucleotides: TGTGCCAGCCGATCCGAGGGGGCTGAAGCTTTCTTT. Protein product: CASRSEGAEAFF.

This clone has only a few counts. This chain connects TRBV2 to TRBJ2-1, with 10 bases fitting TRBD2. The germline V gene encodes CDR1 SNHLY and CDR2 FYNNEI. The V segment lost 6 bases and the J segment 5 bases; nucleotides outside the gene matches: 7. The CDR3 runs 15 residues. CDR3 sequence (DNA): TGTGCCAGCAGCAATCTAGCGGGAGAGAACAATGAGCAGTTCTTC. Its protein product is CASSNLAGENNEQFF.

This clone was counted between two and nine times. The CDR3 DNA follows: TGTGCCAGCAGCACCACAGGGTTCGACGAGCAGTACTTC. Amino acids: CASSTTGFDEQYF. The rearrangement joins TRBV7-9 to TRBJ2-7; TRBD1 might be the D (6 bases). The CDR3 consists of 13 residues. Trimming took off 5 bases at V and 5 bases at J, with 13 bases between the two ends. Germline-derived CDR1 and CDR2 are SEHNR and FQNEAQ (reference sequence).

This clone was detected a few times. The chain uses TRBV28 and TRBJ1-4, with 12 bases that match TRBD1. Germline V gene sequence: CDR1 MDHEN, CDR2 SYDVKM. V was pared by 5 bases and J by 7 bases, with 11 bases of the junction left unmatched. This CDR3 comprises 17 residues. In nucleotides, the CDR3 is TGTGCCAGCAGTCTAATGGGACAGGGGGCATTCGGTGAAAAACTGTTTTTT. This sequence encodes CASSLMGQGAFGEKLFF.

In this sample, this clone turned up a few times. The V call is TRBV6-5, the J call TRBJ2-2; D possibly corresponds to TRBD2 (5 bases). This CDR3 has 14 amino acids. Germline values: CDR1 MNHEY, CDR2 SVGAGI. The V end was cut by 8 bases, the J end by 5 bases, with 15 bases between. CDR3 DNA: TGTGCCAGCCGGGCCCCCGGGAATACCGGGGAGCTGTTTTTT. Translated, it gives CASRAPGNTGELFF.

The genes are TRBV25-1 and TRBJ2-7; the D gene is possibly TRBD1 (6 bases). CDR1 MGHDK and CDR2 SYGVNS come from the germline V gene. With 4 bases removed from V and 2 bases from J, the gap between germline ends came to 15 bases. The CDR3 runs to 15 residues. The DNA of the CDR3 is TGTGCCAGCAGTGCACCCAAACAGGGAACCTACGAGCAGTACTTC. Translating it yields CASSAPKQGTYEQYF.

This clone was counted only a few times. The genes are TRBV7-6 and TRBJ2-7; 9 nucleotides match TRBD2. The CDR3 is made up of 15 amino acids. The germline V gene has CDR1 SGHVS and CDR2 FNYEAQ. V trimming: 1 base; J trimming: 2 bases; junction bases outside the gene matches: 3. DNA for the CDR3: TGTGCCAGCAGCTTAGATACTAGCGGGCCCTACGAGCAGTACTTC. Translation gives CASSLDTSGPYEQYF.

The chain couples TRBV7-2 to TRBJ2-7; 15 bases align to TRBD2. Per germline, CDR1 SGHTA and CDR2 FQGNSA. Germline trimming cut 1 base from V and 6 bases from J; bases unmatched to any gene: 4. The CDR3 totals 16 residues. DNA for the CDR3: TGTGCCAGCAGCTTAGACGGACTAGCGGGGGGGCTCGAGCAGTACTTC. Translated: CASSLDGLAGGLEQYF. Based on the CDR3 plus reference TRBV7-2 and TRBJ2-7, the full variable domain is GAGVSQSPSNKVTEKGKDVELRCDPISGHTALYWYRQSLGQGLEFLIYFQGNSAPDKSGLPSDRFSAERTGGSVSTLTIQRTQQEDSAVYLCASSLDGLAGGLEQYFGPGTRLTVT.

This clone was found a few times. The junction departs from germline at one end; a sequencing error may be responsible. V gene TRBV2 combines with J gene TRBJ2-7, with TRBD1 matching over 11 bases. The CDR3 contains 13 residues. CDR1 is SNHLY and CDR2 is FYNNEI in the germline V gene. In DNA form, the CDR3 reads TGTGCCAGCGGTGGACAGGGGGCCTATGAGCAGTACTTC. It translates to CASGGQGAYEQYF.

This clone was seen a few times. The rearrangement uses TRBV27 and TRBJ1-2, with 7 bases that match TRBD1. This CDR3 has 13 residues. J was trimmed by 4 bases and V by 6 bases; bases with no gene match: 5. Germline CDR1 and CDR2: MNHEY and SMNVEV (reference sequence). The CDR3 loop is CASSGQDLYGYTF. DNA for the CDR3: TGTGCCAGCAGCGGACAGGACCTCTATGGCTACACCTTC.

The J gene is TRBJ2-2, the V gene TRBV28, with 10 positions matching TRBD1. Germline CDR1 and CDR2: MDHEN and SYDVKM. The CDR3 length is 12 residues. Trimming at V came to 6 bases and at J to 9 bases, leaving 1 base not matched to a gene. CDR3 sequence reads: CASRTGGWELFF. The CDR3 DNA reads as TGTGCCAGCAGGACAGGGGGCTGGGAGCTGTTTTTT. Drawing the rest from reference TRBV28 and TRBJ2-2, the complete variable domain is DVKVTQSSRYLVKRTGEKVFLECVQDMDHENMFWYRQDPGLGLRLIYFSYDVKMKEKGDIPEGYSVSREKKERFSLILESASTNQTSMYLCASRTGGWELFFGEGSRLTVL.

This clone has just a few counts. The chain employs TRBV5-1 and TRBJ2-5; TRBD2 matches at 10 bases. V shed 4 bases and J 5 bases; nucleotides not matched to a gene: 11. Germline-derived CDR1 and CDR2 are SGHRS and YFSETQ. There are 16 residues in the CDR3. The CDR3 nucleotides read TGCGCCAGCAGCAGGAGTGCTAGCGGGAGCGGGGAGACCCAGTACTTC. Its translation: CASSRSASGSGETQYF.

This clone has more than one count but fewer than ten. The J gene is TRBJ2-7, the V gene TRBV25-1, with 9 bases aligning to TRBD1. J gave up 1 base and V 6 bases, and 4 bases lay outside the gene matches. The germline V gene encodes CDR1 MGHDK and CDR2 SYGVNS. The CDR3 runs to 14 residues. CDR3 sequence reads: CASRGQGDSYEQYF. DNA for the CDR3: TGTGCCAGCAGGGGACAGGGAGATTCCTACGAGCAGTACTTC.

The rearrangement links TRBV5-1 to TRBJ2-3; 7 positions agree with TRBD1. This CDR3 spans 16 amino acids. Germline CDR1 reads SGHRS; CDR2 reads YFSETQ. Losses at the gene ends were 4 bases for V and 6 bases for J; bases not matched to a gene: 14. CDR3 amino acids: CASSEARQGPRDTQYF. The CDR3 DNA reads TGCGCCAGCAGCGAAGCCCGACAGGGTCCGCGGGATACGCAGTATTTT.

This clone was counted at least ten times. The genes are TRBV15 and TRBJ2-7, with 9 bases aligning to TRBD2. Germline V gives CDR1 LNHNV, CDR2 YYDKDF (reference sequence). V was clipped by 3 bases and J by 5 bases; unmatched bases: 17. The CDR3 spans 18 residues. CDR3 coding DNA: TGTGCCACCAGCAGTTACGGACTAGCGCCTGGTGGTCTCCACGAGCAGTACTTC. Encoded protein: CATSSYGLAPGGLHEQYF.

The CDR3 bases are TGTGCCAGCAGCCAATTGACAGCCTCGAATGAAAAACTGTTTTTT. Protein product: CASSQLTASNEKLFF. V is TRBV5-6 and J is TRBJ1-4, with D possibly matching TRBD1 (5 bases). Germline V CDR1 and CDR2: SGHDT, YYEEEE. CDR3 length: 15 residues. Trimming pared 4 bases from V and 5 bases from J, leaving 15 bases between.

There are a few counts of this clone. The rearrangement links TRBV7-2 to TRBJ2-1; 7 positions match TRBD1. CDR3 size: 14 residues. Germline CDR1 SGHTA, CDR2 FQGNSA. V was clipped by 6 bases and J by 8 bases; unmatched bases: 10. The CDR3 DNA sequence: TGTGCCAGCAGGCATTACAGGGGTGAGCATGAGCAGTTCTTC. It specifies CASRHYRGEHEQFF.

There are a few counts of this clone. This chain joins TRBV30 and TRBJ2-7; 9 bases align to TRBD1. J gave up 4 bases and V 0 bases, and 7 bases lay outside the gene matches. This CDR3 spans 15 amino acids. Germline loops: CDR1 GTSNPN, CDR2 SVGIG (reference sequence). CDR3 bases: TGTGCCTGGAGTGTACGAGGACAGGGGAATTACGAGCAGTACTTC. This sequence encodes CAWSVRGQGNYEQYF.